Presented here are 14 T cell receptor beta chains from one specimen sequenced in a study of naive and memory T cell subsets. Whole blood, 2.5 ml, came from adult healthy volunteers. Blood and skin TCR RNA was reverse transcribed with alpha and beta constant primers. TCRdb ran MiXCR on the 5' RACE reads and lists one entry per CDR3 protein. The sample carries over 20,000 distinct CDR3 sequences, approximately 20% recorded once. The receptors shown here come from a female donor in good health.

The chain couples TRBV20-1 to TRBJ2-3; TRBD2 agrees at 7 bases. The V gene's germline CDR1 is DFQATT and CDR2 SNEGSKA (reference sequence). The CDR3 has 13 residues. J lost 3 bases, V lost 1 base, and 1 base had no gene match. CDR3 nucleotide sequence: TGCAGTGCTAGAGGGGAGGGAACAGATACGCAGTATTTT. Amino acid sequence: CSARGEGTDTQYF.

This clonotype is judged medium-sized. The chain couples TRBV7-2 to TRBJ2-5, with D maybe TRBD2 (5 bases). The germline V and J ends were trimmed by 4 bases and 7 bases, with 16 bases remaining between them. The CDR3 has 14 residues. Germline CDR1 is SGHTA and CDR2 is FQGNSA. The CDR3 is CASSSPGMLGTQYF. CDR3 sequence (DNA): TGTGCCAGCAGCTCCCCGGGGATGTTAGGGACCCAGTACTTC.

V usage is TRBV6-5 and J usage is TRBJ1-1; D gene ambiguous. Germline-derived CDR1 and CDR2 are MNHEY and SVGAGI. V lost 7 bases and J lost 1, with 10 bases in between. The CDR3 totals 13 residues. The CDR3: CASTPSGNTEAFF. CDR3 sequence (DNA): TGTGCCAGCACCCCCTCCGGGAACACTGAAGCTTTCTTT.

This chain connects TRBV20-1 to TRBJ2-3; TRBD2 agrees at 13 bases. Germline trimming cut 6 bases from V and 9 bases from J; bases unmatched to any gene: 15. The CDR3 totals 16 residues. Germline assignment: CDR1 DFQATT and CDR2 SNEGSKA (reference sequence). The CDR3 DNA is TGCAGTGCAGCAGCACTAGCGGGGGGGCGCGTTGGGACGCAGTATTTT. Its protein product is CSAAALAGGRVGTQYF.

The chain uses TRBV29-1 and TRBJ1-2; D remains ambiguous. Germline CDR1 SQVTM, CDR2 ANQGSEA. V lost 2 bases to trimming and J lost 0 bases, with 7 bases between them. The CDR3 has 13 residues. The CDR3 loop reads CSVERSANYGYTF. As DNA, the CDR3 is TGCAGCGTTGAAAGGTCTGCTAACTATGGCTACACCTTC.

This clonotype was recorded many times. CDR3 region: CASSLAPQTPDTQYF. The CDR3 region has the DNA TGTGCCAGCAGCTTAGCGCCTCAGACCCCAGATACGCAGTATTTT. The chain carries TRBV7-2 and TRBJ2-3; D gene ambiguous. V shed 0 bases and J shed 4 bases, with 11 bases lying between them. Germline V gene data show CDR1 as SGHTA and CDR2 as FQGNSA. CDR3 size: 15 residues. Based on the CDR3 plus reference TRBV7-2 and TRBJ2-3, the full variable domain is GAGVSQSPSNKVTEKGKDVELRCDPISGHTALYWYRQSLGQGLEFLIYFQGNSAPDKSGLPSDRFSAERTGGSVSTLTIQRTQQEDSAVYLCASSLAPQTPDTQYFGPGTRLTVL.

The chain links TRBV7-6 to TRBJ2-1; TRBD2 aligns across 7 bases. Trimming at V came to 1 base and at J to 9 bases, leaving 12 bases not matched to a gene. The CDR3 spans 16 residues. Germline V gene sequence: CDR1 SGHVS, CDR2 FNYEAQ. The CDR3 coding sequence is TGTGCCAGCAGCTTAGGGACGAGCGGGACCCTCGGTGAGCAGTTCTTC. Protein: CASSLGTSGTLGEQFF.

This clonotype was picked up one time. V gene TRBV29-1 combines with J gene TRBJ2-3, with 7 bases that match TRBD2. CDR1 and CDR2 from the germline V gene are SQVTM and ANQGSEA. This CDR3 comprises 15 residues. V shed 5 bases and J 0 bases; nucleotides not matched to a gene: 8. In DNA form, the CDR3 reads TGCAGCGTTAGTCTAGCGGCTGCTAGCACAGATACGCAGTATTTT. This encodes CSVSLAAASTDTQYF.

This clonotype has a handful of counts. This CDR3 is CSAQGGSYEQYF. In nucleotides, the CDR3 is TGCAGCGCGCAGGGGGGTTCCTACGAGCAGTACTTC. The V call is TRBV29-1, the J call TRBJ2-7; possibly TRBD1 for D (7 bases). Germline V gene lookup returns CDR1 SQVTM and CDR2 ANQGSEA. The CDR3 totals 12 residues. V lost 7 bases, J lost 1 base, and 11 bases lay in between.

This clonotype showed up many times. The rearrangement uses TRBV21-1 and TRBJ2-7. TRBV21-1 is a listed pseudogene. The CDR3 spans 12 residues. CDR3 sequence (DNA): TGTGCCAGCAGCAAAGGACGCTACGAGCAGTACTTC. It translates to CASSKGRYEQYF.

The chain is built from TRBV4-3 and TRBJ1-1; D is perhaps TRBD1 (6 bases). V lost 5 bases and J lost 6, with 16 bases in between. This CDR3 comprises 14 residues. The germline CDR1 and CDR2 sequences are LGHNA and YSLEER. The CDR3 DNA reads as TGCGCCAGCAGCTTGGACAGCCCGAGCGCTGAAGCTTTCTTT. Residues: CASSLDSPSAEAFF.

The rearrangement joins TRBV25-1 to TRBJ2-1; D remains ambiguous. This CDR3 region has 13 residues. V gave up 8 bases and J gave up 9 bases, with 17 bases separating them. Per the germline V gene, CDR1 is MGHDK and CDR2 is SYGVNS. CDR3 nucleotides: TGTGCCAGCCAAGACGCGTGGGTGCGTGAGCAGTTCTTC. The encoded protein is CASQDAWVREQFF.

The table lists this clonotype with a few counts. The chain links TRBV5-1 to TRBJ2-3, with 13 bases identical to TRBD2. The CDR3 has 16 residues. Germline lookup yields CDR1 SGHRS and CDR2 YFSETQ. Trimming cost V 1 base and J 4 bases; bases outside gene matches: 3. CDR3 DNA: TGCGCCAGCAGCTTGACCGGGACTAGCGGGGCAGATACGCAGTATTTT. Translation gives CASSLTGTSGADTQYF. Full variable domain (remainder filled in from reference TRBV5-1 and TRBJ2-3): KAGVTQTPRYLIKTRGQQVTLSCSPISGHRSVSWYQQTPGQGLQFLFEYFSETQRNKGNFPGRFSGRQFSNSRSEMNVSTLELGDSALYLCASSLTGTSGADTQYFGPGTRLTVL.

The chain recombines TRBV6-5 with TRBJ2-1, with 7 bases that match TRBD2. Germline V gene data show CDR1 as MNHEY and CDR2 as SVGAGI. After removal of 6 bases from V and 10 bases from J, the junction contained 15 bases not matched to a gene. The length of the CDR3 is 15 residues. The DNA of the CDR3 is TGTGCCAGCAGACGGACCGGCGGGAGTTTCCACGAGCAGTTCTTC. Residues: CASRRTGGSFHEQFF.